The 18 T cell receptor beta chains below come from one sample, sequenced in a study of radiotherapy plus CTLA-4 blockade in lung cancer. This table comes from immunoSEQ multiplex PCR, and its TCRdb copy is limited to in-frame clones, with some not included. The sample includes about 95,000 clones, 82% of them seen just once. Here the sequenced sample was peripheral blood, taken from a patient treated with radiotherapy plus ipilimumab. The receptors shown here come from a human donor with non-small cell lung cancer who had a partial response to radiotherapy plus ipilimumab.

V usage is TRBV7-3 and J usage is TRBJ2-2; D is uncertain. The CDR3 contains 16 residues. The V end was cut by 4 bases, the J end by 4 bases, with 16 bases between. Germline CDR1 is SGHTA and CDR2 is FQGTGA. The CDR3 DNA reads as TGTGCCAGCAGCTCCGCTGCGATCGCTTCCACCGGGGAGCTGTTTTTT. Its translation is CASSSAAIASTGELFF.

The chain couples TRBV7-2 to TRBJ2-1, with 9 bases matching TRBD1. The CDR3 length is 14 residues. The germline gives CDR1 SGHTA, CDR2 FQGNSA. V was clipped by 6 bases and J by 3 bases; unmatched bases: 3. This CDR3 reads CASSGQGIYNEQFF. DNA of the CDR3: TGTGCCAGCAGTGGACAGGGGATCTACAATGAGCAGTTCTTC.

The chain combines TRBV28 with TRBJ2-2; no definite D call. Germline V gene sequence: CDR1 MDHEN, CDR2 SYDVKM. The CDR3 covers 11 residues. Trimming took 8 bases from V and 4 from J, leaving 5 bases between them. CDR3 coding DNA: TGTGCCAGCCTCGGCACCGGGGAGCTGTTTTTT. Translating gives CASLGTGELFF.

J is TRBJ2-2 and V is TRBV6-5, with D perhaps matching TRBD1 (6 bases). CDR1 is MNHEY, CDR2 SVGAGI, per germline. This CDR3 region has 15 residues. V gave up 4 bases and J gave up 1 base, with 10 bases separating them. In DNA, the CDR3 is TGTGCCAGCAGTTGGGTGACAGGGAACACCGGGGAGCTGTTTTTT. It yields the protein CASSWVTGNTGELFF.

The chain uses TRBV28 and TRBJ1-3; 8 bases are shared with TRBD1. CDR3 length: 15 amino acids. CDR1 is MDHEN, CDR2 SYDVKM, per germline. V was clipped by 3 bases and J by 4 bases; unmatched bases: 5. CDR3 in DNA: TGTGCCAGCAGTTTTCAGGGGGCTAACGGAAACACCATATATTTT. Translated, it gives CASSFQGANGNTIYF.

This clone occurred a few times. V is TRBV2 and J is TRBJ2-2; tentative D call: TRBD2 (5 bases). The CDR3 is 15 amino acids. Germline V CDR1 and CDR2: SNHLY, FYNNEI. Trimming stripped 0 bases from V and 4 bases from J, with 9 bases between. The CDR3 loop reads CASSEAGVSTGELFF. CDR3 bases: TGTGCCAGCAGTGAAGCGGGAGTAAGCACCGGGGAGCTGTTTTTT.

CDR3 sequence: CASSYRSGSYNEQFF. As DNA, the CDR3 is TGTGCCAGCAGTTACCGTTCGGGTTCCTACAATGAGCAGTTCTTC. This rearrangement joins TRBV6-5 to TRBJ2-1, with unresolved D. The germline V gene has CDR1 MNHEY and CDR2 SVGAGI. Trimming left V 2 bases short and J 1 base short, with 9 bases between. The CDR3 loop spans 15 amino acids.

The DNA of the CDR3 is TGTGCCAGCAGCCCTCTAGCGGGAGGGCGAGAGACCCAGTACTTC. Protein: CASSPLAGGRETQYF. The V and J genes are TRBV25-1 and TRBJ2-5; the match to TRBD2 covers 12 bases. There are 15 residues in the CDR3. Germline lookup yields CDR1 MGHDK and CDR2 SYGVNS. V was pared by 6 bases and J by 4 bases, with 6 bases of the junction left unmatched. The variable domain in full, with the rest retrieved from reference TRBV25-1 and TRBJ2-5, is EADIYQTPRYLVIGTGKKITLECSQTMGHDKMYWYQQDPGMELHLIHYSYGVNSTEKGDLSSESTVSRIRTEHFPLTLESARPSHTSQYLCASSPLAGGRETQYFGPGTRLLVL.

V gene TRBV15 combines with J gene TRBJ2-7, with D possibly TRBD2 on 6 matching bases. The CDR3 is made up of 14 amino acids. Trimming pared 3 bases from V and 5 bases from J, leaving 14 bases between. Germline CDR1 is LNHNV and CDR2 is YYDKDF (reference sequence). CDR3 region: CATSRGGTQNEQYF. CDR3 coding DNA: TGTGCCACCAGCAGGGGCGGGACGCAAAACGAGCAGTACTTC.

The V call is TRBV9, the J call TRBJ1-1; no definite D call. Trimming left V 4 bases short and J 1 base short, with 14 bases between. CDR3 length equals 15 residues. Looked up from germline, CDR1 is SGDLS and CDR2 is YYNGEE. In DNA, the CDR3 is TGTGCCAGCAGCCCCTCCGAGGTGCCGAACACTGAAGCTTTCTTT. It yields the protein CASSPSEVPNTEAFF.

V and J are TRBV5-1 and TRBJ2-5; no definite D call. The CDR3 covers 12 residues. Germline assignment: CDR1 SGHRS and CDR2 YFSETQ. Trimming removed 4 bases at V and 5 bases at J, with 9 bases between. DNA of the CDR3: TGCGCCAGCAGCACCGCCGGGGAGACCCAGTACTTC. Its protein product is CASSTAGETQYF.

The chain employs TRBV19 and TRBJ1-2; TRBD1 matches 8 bases. V was pared by 6 bases and J by 7 bases, with 4 bases of the junction left unmatched. Germline CDR1 and CDR2: LNHDA and SQIVND (reference sequence). The CDR3 consists of 12 residues. CDR3 in amino acids: CASRQGGIGYTF. Here the CDR3 DNA reads TGTGCCAGTAGACAGGGGGGCATTGGCTACACCTTC. The full variable domain, rest sourced from reference TRBV19 and TRBJ1-2, is DGGITQSPKYLFRKEGQNVTLSCEQNLNHDAMYWYRQDPGQGLRLIYYSQIVNDFQKGDIAEGYSVSREKKESFPLTVTSAQKNPTAFYLCASRQGGIGYTFGSGTRLTVV.

CDR3 nucleotides: TGCGCCAGCAGCTTAGGGACAGGGCAAGAGACCCAGTACTTC. This codes for CASSLGTGQETQYF. The V gene is TRBV5-1, the J gene TRBJ2-5, with TRBD1 matching 9 bases. Germline CDR1 and CDR2: SGHRS and YFSETQ. Trimming took 2 bases from V and 2 from J; bases not matched to a gene: 1. The CDR3 has 14 residues. The full variable domain, completed using reference TRBV5-1 and TRBJ2-5, is KAGVTQTPRYLIKTRGQQVTLSCSPISGHRSVSWYQQTPGQGLQFLFEYFSETQRNKGNFPGRFSGRQFSNSRSEMNVSTLELGDSALYLCASSLGTGQETQYFGPGTRLLVL.

The chain is built from TRBV6-1 and TRBJ1-2, with 9 nucleotides matching TRBD1. The CDR3 is made up of 12 amino acids. From germline, CDR1 is MNHNS and CDR2 SASEGT. V was clipped by 11 bases and J by 7 bases; unmatched bases: 8. The CDR3 DNA reads as TGTGCCTCATACAGGGGGCAAGCTGGCTACACCTTC. It encodes CASYRGQAGYTF.

This clone was seen more than once but under ten times. V and J are TRBV5-6 and TRBJ2-2; TRBD1 matches at 8 bases. Unmatched junction bases numbered 6, after V lost 4 bases and J lost 7 bases. The germline V gene encodes CDR1 SGHDT and CDR2 YYEEEE. The CDR3 loop spans 14 amino acids. CDR3 region: CASSPDRGVGELFF. In DNA, the CDR3 is TGTGCCAGCAGCCCAGACAGGGGCGTCGGGGAGCTGTTTTTT.

The chain couples TRBV6-1 to TRBJ2-7, with D perhaps TRBD2 (6 bases). Looked up from germline, CDR1 is MNHNS and CDR2 is SASEGT. Between the trimmed V and J ends, which lost 2 bases and 3 bases, there was a span of 11 bases. This CDR3 is 14 amino acids long. The CDR3: CASSEPGLFYEQYF. The CDR3 nucleotides are TGTGCCAGCAGTGAACCAGGACTATTCTACGAGCAGTACTTC.

This sequence joins TRBV13 and TRBJ1-3, with D unresolved. CDR1 is PRHDT, CDR2 FYEKMQ, per germline (reference sequence). The CDR3 spans 15 residues. V lost 0 bases, J lost 4 bases, and 10 bases lay in between. The CDR3 nucleotides read TGTGCCAGCAGCTTAGGGCCAGATTACGGAAACACCATATATTTT. Translation: CASSLGPDYGNTIYF.

V and J are TRBV30 and TRBJ2-1; weak D call: TRBD1 (5 bases). Trimming removed 0 bases at V and 7 bases at J, with 10 bases between. The CDR3 extends over 13 amino acids. Germline V CDR1 and CDR2: GTSNPN, SVGIG (reference sequence). DNA of the CDR3: TGTGCCTGGAGTGTAAGGGGTTCGAATGAGCAGTTCTTC. Encoded protein: CAWSVRGSNEQFF.